This T cell receptor beta chain was recovered during a study of human T cells and chemical hapten exposure. The CDR3 is made up of 15 amino acids. After removal of 3 bases from V and 4 bases from J, the junction contained 3 bases not matched to a gene. CDR1 is MRHNA and CDR2 is SNTAGT in the germline V gene. This clonotype came up many times. TCRdb reprocessed the RACE reads via MiXCR and lists one record per CDR3 protein. The table has tens of thousands of distinct CDR3 sequences, more than 8% seen once. Time point specified: pre-sensitization, week 0. Treatment indicated: therapeutic diphenylcyclopropenone sensitization with weekly scalp DPC.

The V and J genes are TRBV6-4 and TRBJ2-3; TRBD2 matches at 11 bases. This TCR was recovered from a man aged 35-49 years with alopecia areata. Some clones in this sample may be carry-over from other donors' samples. Source: whole blood, taken in connection with sensitization to the hapten diphenylcyclopropenone (DPC). The CDR3 DNA sequence: TGTGCCAGCAGTGAAGGGACTAGCGGCCCAGATACGCAGTATTTT. Translated: CASSEGTSGPDTQYF.